This T cell receptor (beta chain) originates from a study of blood T cell repertoires in COVID-19. Sequenced by immunoSEQ multiplex PCR; TCRdb stores in-frame clones only, minus some. Of around 130,000 clones in the sample, roughly four fifths are singletons; the top ten hold 3.5% to 5.5%. The CDR3 has 14 residues. Between the trimmed V and J ends, which lost 5 bases and 6 bases, there was a span of 16 bases. Germline V gene lookup returns CDR1 KGHSH and CDR2 LQKENI. A few counts support this clone. This receptor was obtained from a woman aged 70-85 years with acute or convalescent COVID-19. The chain links TRBV18 to TRBJ1-1, with D perhaps TRBD1 (6 bases). Sample: peripheral blood. CDR3 in DNA: TGTGCCAGCTCAGCACGAACAGGGAAAGCTGAAGCTTTCTTT. Translating gives CASSARTGKAEAFF.